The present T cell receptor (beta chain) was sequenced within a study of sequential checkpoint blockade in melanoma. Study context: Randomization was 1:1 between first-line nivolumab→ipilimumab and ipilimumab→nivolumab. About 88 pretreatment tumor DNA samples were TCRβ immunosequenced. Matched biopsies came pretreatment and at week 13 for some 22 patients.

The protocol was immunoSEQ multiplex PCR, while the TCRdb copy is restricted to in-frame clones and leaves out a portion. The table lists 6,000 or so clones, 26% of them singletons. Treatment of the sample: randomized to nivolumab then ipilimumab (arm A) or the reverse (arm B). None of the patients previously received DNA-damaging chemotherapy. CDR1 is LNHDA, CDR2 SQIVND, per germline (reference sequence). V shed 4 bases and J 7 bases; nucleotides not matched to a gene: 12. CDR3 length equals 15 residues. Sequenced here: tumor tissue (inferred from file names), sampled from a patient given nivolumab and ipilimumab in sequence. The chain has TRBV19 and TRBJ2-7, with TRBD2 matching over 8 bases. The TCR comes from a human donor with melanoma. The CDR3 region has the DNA TGTGCCAGTAGTAGTAATAGCGGGATCGGTGTGGAGCAGTACTTC. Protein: CASSSNSGIGVEQYF.